Listed below are T cell receptor beta chains from one sample, sequenced in a study of blood T cell repertoires in COVID-19. The table came from immunoSEQ multiplex PCR; TCRdb's copy has only in-frame clones and leaves some out. The sample yields 150,000 to 200,000 clones, approximately 80% seen once. Sample: PBMCs or T cells enriched from blood (not recorded which). These receptors originate from a woman between 45 and 60 years old who had recovered from COVID-19. Each CDR3 is given with its conserved first and last residue. A D gene is named only where the DNA matches it firmly. Size is stated for part of the rows, as once, few or many counts, or as a class when the clone is expanded.

d_gene	abundance	v_gene	j_gene	len	CDR3aa	CDR3nt
NA	NA	TRBV7-2	TRBJ1-1	16	CASSSSGGVGNTEAFF	TGTGCCAGCAGCTCCTCAGGCGGGGTGGGTAACACTGAAGCTTTCTTT
NA	NA	TRBV25-1	TRBJ1-1	14	CASSEISVNTEAFF	TGTGCCAGCAGTGAAATCAGCGTGAACACTGAAGCTTTCTTT
TRBD2	NA	TRBV5-4	TRBJ2-3	15	CASSLDSGGIDTQYF	TGTGCCAGCAGCTTGGATAGCGGGGGAATAGATACGCAGTATTTT
NA	NA	TRBV14	TRBJ2-5	13	CASSQDVRETQYF	TGTGCCAGCAGCCAAGATGTTCGGGAGACCCAGTACTTC
NA	NA	TRBV18	TRBJ2-1	14	CASSPSASGDEQFF	TGTGCCAGCTCACCTTCTGCATCCGGGGATGAGCAGTTCTTC
TRBD1	NA	TRBV2	TRBJ2-1	15	CASKNPGTGHNEQFF	TGTGCCAGCAAAAATCCCGGGACAGGGCACAATGAGCAGTTCTTC
TRBD2	NA	TRBV7-3	TRBJ2-3	16	CASSLGTLAETDTQYF	TGTGCCAGCAGCCTTGGCACACTAGCGGAGACAGATACGCAGTATTTT
NA	NA	TRBV28	TRBJ2-2	16	CASSPLERAYTGELFF	TGTGCCAGCAGTCCCTTGGAGCGGGCGTACACCGGGGAGCTGTTTTTT
NA	NA	TRBV5-1	TRBJ2-1	15	CASRTSGTGGNEQFF	TGCGCCAGCAGGACATCCGGGACTGGGGGGAATGAGCAGTTCTTC
TRBD1	NA	TRBV28	TRBJ1-1	16	CASRAGGIGRNTEAFF	TGTGCCAGCAGGGCAGGGGGCATTGGAAGGAACACTGAAGCTTTCTTT
NA	NA	TRBV10-1	TRBJ2-5	13	CASSESGPETQYF	TGCGCCAGCAGTGAGTCTGGCCCAGAGACCCAGTACTTC
NA	NA	TRBV19	TRBJ1-5	17	CASSLYIQGSVNQPQHF	TGTGCCAGTAGTCTCTACATACAGGGATCGGTTAATCAGCCCCAGCATTTT
NA	NA	TRBV27	TRBJ1-1	12	CASSPRGGVAFF	TGTGCCAGCAGTCCCCGGGGGGGCGTAGCTTTCTTT
NA	NA	TRBV6-5	TRBJ1-1	15	CASSYRVEAGTEAFF	TGTGCCAGCAGTTACAGGGTAGAGGCGGGCACTGAAGCTTTCTTT
TRBD2	NA	TRBV28	TRBJ2-7	14	CASSLSGGSYEQYF	TGTGCCAGCAGTTTGAGCGGGGGATCCTACGAGCAGTACTTC
NA	once	TRBV2	TRBJ2-7	14	CASKRQGFGVEQYF	TGTGCCTCGAAACGCCAGGGGTTCGGTGTCGAGCAGTACTTC
TRBD2	NA	TRBV5-4	TRBJ2-1	15	CASRGTRGSWNEQFF	TGTGCCAGCAGAGGTACGCGCGGGAGCTGGAATGAGCAGTTCTTC
NA	NA	TRBV7-2	TRBJ2-3	15	CASSPLGFRETTQYF	TGTGCCAGCAGCCCCCTAGGGTTCCGGGAGACAACGCAGTATTTT
NA	NA	TRBV27	TRBJ2-5	15	CASSLRGTQWKTQYF	TGTGCCAGCAGTTTACGAGGGACTCAATGGAAGACCCAGTACTTC
NA	NA	TRBV5-4	TRBJ2-7	13	CASSLGGSLEQYF	TGTGCCAGCAGCTTAGGAGGGAGTCTTGAGCAGTACTTC